The next 32 T cell receptor beta chains were all read from a single sample in a study of CD8+ T cells in alopecia areata. Regarding treatment: oral pan-JAK inhibitor, 5-10 mg twice daily. Reverse transcribed after extraction, RNA yielded cDNA as the sequencing template. TCRdb's table, derived via immunoSEQ multiplex PCR, lists solely in-frame clones and lacks some. The sample yields around 200,000 clones, 40% to 65% seen once. The sequencing used CD8+ T cells sorted from blood, collected at week 24, from a patient treated with tofacitinib. The receptors here all came from a human donor with alopecia areata.

The chain uses TRBV29-1 and TRBJ1-1; D remains ambiguous. V was pared by 3 bases and J by 6 bases, with 8 bases between. Germline-derived CDR1 and CDR2 are SQVTM and ANQGSEA. The CDR3 runs 11 residues. CDR3: CSVDVGSEAFF. The CDR3 nucleotides are TGCAGCGTTGATGTGGGTTCTGAAGCTTTCTTT. The full variable domain, its missing parts supplied by reference TRBV29-1 and TRBJ1-1, is SAVISQKPSRDICQRGTSLTIQCQVDSQVTMMFWYRQQPGQSLTLIATANQGSEATYESGFVIDKFPISRPNLTFSTLTVSNMSPEDSSIYLCSVDVGSEAFFGQGTRLTVV.

This chain uses TRBV6-1 with TRBJ2-1; 7 nucleotides align to TRBD1. The germline CDR1 and CDR2 sequences are MNHNS and SASEGT. This CDR3 region has 18 residues. The V and J ends lost 4 bases and 7 bases, in that order; junction bases with no gene match: 19. The CDR3 sequence: CASSGPGTGTAIGNEQFF. Written as DNA, the CDR3 is TGTGCCAGCAGTGGCCCAGGGACCGGGACAGCGATTGGGAATGAGCAGTTCTTC.

The chain has TRBV5-1 and TRBJ2-7; unclear D gene. The CDR3 contains 13 residues. Germline values: CDR1 SGHRS, CDR2 YFSETQ. Trimming shortened V by 1 base and J by 2 bases, and 7 bases separated the two germline ends. CDR3 residues: CASSLSATYEQYF. The CDR3 DNA is TGCGCCAGCAGCTTGTCAGCAACCTACGAGCAGTACTTC.

V usage is TRBV9 and J usage is TRBJ1-3; D is unresolved. This CDR3 has 15 amino acids. Germline V gene data show CDR1 as SGDLS and CDR2 as YYNGEE. Between the trimmed V and J ends, which lost 3 bases and 0 bases, there was a span of 10 bases. Here the CDR3 reads CASSASRSSGNTIYF. The CDR3 DNA sequence: TGTGCCAGCAGCGCGTCAAGGTCCTCTGGAAACACCATATATTTT.

The gene calls are TRBV27 and TRBJ1-2; 8 positions match TRBD1. Germline loops: CDR1 MNHEY, CDR2 SMNVEV (reference sequence). Trimming took 2 bases from V and 6 from J; bases not matched to a gene: 8. CDR3 size: 15 residues. This CDR3 reads CASSLNRGDLDGYTF. CDR3 nucleotide sequence: TGTGCCAGCAGTTTAAACAGGGGGGATCTTGATGGCTACACCTTC.

Only a few counts were recorded for this clone. J is TRBJ1-2 and V is TRBV28; a weak D match, TRBD1 (6 bases). CDR1 is MDHEN, CDR2 SYDVKM, per germline. This CDR3 has 14 amino acids. V was clipped by 5 bases and J by 6 bases, with 16 bases between them. The CDR3 DNA is TGTGCCAGCAGTCGAGACAGGCTTCGGGATGGCTACACCTTC. Amino acid sequence: CASSRDRLRDGYTF.

This chain connects TRBV7-9 to TRBJ1-1; D is ambiguous. The CDR3 sequence is 12 residues long. V lost 1 base and J 2 bases, leaving 2 bases between the germline ends. Germline V gene lookup returns CDR1 SEHNR and CDR2 FQNEAQ (reference sequence). The CDR3 sequence is CASSLVNTEAFF. The CDR3 bases are TGTGCCAGCAGCTTAGTAAACACTGAAGCTTTCTTT.

This clone has only one observation. The chain recombines TRBV5-1 with TRBJ1-1; a weak D match, TRBD1 (5 bases). V lost 3 bases and J 7 bases, leaving 10 bases between the germline ends. Germline assignment: CDR1 SGHRS and CDR2 YFSETQ. CDR3 size: 12 residues. CDR3 residues: CASSSGGGEAFF. DNA of the CDR3: TGCGCCAGCAGCTCTGGTGGGGGTGAAGCTTTCTTT.

On this clone itself: Other DNA sequences in this sample translate to the same CDR3. V usage is TRBV27 and J usage is TRBJ2-1; D is ambiguous. CDR3 size: 11 residues. The germline V and J ends were trimmed by 2 bases and 7 bases, with 3 bases remaining between them. Germline lookup yields CDR1 MNHEY and CDR2 SMNVEV (reference sequence). CDR3: CASSLGNEQFF. In DNA form, the CDR3 reads TGTGCCAGCAGTTTAGGGAATGAGCAGTTCTTC.

With respect to this clone: Other DNA sequences within the sample encode an identical CDR3. The chain couples TRBV27 to TRBJ2-7; D unresolved. The CDR3 has 11 amino acids. Trimming removed 3 bases at V and 4 bases at J, with 4 bases between. The V gene's germline CDR1 is MNHEY and CDR2 SMNVEV (reference sequence). Written as DNA, the CDR3 is TGTGCCAGCAGTTTTGGGTACGAGCAGTACTTC. Residues: CASSFGYEQYF.

The V gene is TRBV7-9, the J gene TRBJ2-3; D remains ambiguous. Germline CDR1 is SEHNR and CDR2 is FQNEAQ (reference sequence). The CDR3 extends over 15 amino acids. V lost 5 bases, J lost 3 bases, and 15 bases lay in between. The CDR3 coding sequence is TGTGCCAGCAGCCAGTACGGCCGGATAACAGATACGCAGTATTTT. Translated: CASSQYGRITDTQYF.

Concerning this clone itself: Distinct nucleotide sequences in the sample also encode this CDR3. The chain uses TRBV6-5 and TRBJ1-1, with D perhaps matching TRBD1 (5 bases). V dropped 2 bases and J dropped 8 bases, with 12 bases sitting between them. Germline V gene lookup returns CDR1 MNHEY and CDR2 SVGAGI. This CDR3 region has 13 residues. The chain's CDR3 is CASSYGGGTEAFF. DNA for the CDR3: TGTGCCAGCAGTTACGGGGGGGGTACCGAAGCTTTCTTT.

This clone was detected once. The V gene is TRBV4-1, the J gene TRBJ1-5, with 7 bases fitting TRBD1. CDR3 size: 16 residues. Losses at the gene ends were 1 base for V and 4 bases for J; bases not matched to a gene: 7. The germline V gene has CDR1 MGHRA and CDR2 YSYEKL. DNA for the CDR3: TGCGCCAGCAGCCAAGGGGAGACAGGGATGAATCAGCCCCAGCATTTT. This sequence encodes CASSQGETGMNQPQHF.

This chain connects TRBV15 to TRBJ1-4, with D hard to call. V lost 6 bases and J lost 5, with 10 bases in between. The CDR3 has 13 amino acids. Germline CDR1 and CDR2: LNHNV and YYDKDF (reference sequence). In DNA, the CDR3 is TGTGCCACCAGACCAGGACGGAATGAAAAACTGTTTTTT. This gives the protein CATRPGRNEKLFF.

This clone has a handful of counts. The rearrangement uses TRBV29-1 and TRBJ2-7; maybe TRBD1 (6 bases). V shed 7 bases and J shed 4 bases, with 14 bases lying between them. The CDR3 is 12 residues long. Germline V lookup: CDR1 SQVTM, CDR2 ANQGSEA. The CDR3 coding sequence is TGCAGCGCCGCCGGGACACATTACGAGCAGTACTTC. Encoded protein: CSAAGTHYEQYF.

The rearrangement joins TRBV12-5 to TRBJ2-2, with unresolved D. Looked up from germline, CDR1 is LGHNT and CDR2 is FRNRAP. This CDR3 spans 12 amino acids. The ends were cut back, 1 base at V and 7 bases at J, with 4 bases in the middle. CDR3 amino acids: CASGLGDGELFF. The DNA for the CDR3 is TGTGCTAGTGGTTTGGGAGACGGGGAGCTGTTTTTT.

This clone was detected a few times. The V and J genes are TRBV11-2 and TRBJ1-2; D uncertain. The length of the CDR3 is 12 residues. Trimming stripped 9 bases from V and 0 bases from J, with 8 bases between. Germline-derived CDR1 and CDR2 are SGHAT and FQNNGV. The CDR3 bases are TGTGCCAGTGCCGGAGCTAACTATGGCTACACCTTC. Translation gives CASAGANYGYTF. Combining the CDR3 with reference TRBV11-2 and TRBJ1-2 gives the whole variable domain EAGVAQSPRYKIIEKRQSVAFWCNPISGHATLYWYQQILGQGPKLLIQFQNNGVVDDSQLPKDRFSAERLKGVDSTLKIQPAKLEDSAVYLCASAGANYGYTFGSGTRLTVV.

The chain carries TRBV7-3 and TRBJ2-7; 8 bases map to TRBD2. V gave up 5 bases and J gave up 6 bases; unmatched junction bases: 12. From germline, CDR1 is SGHTA and CDR2 FQGTGA. The CDR3 covers 15 residues. The CDR3 spells CASSPSGRAGGEQYF. The CDR3 bases are TGTGCCAGCAGCCCCTCCGGGAGGGCGGGAGGCGAGCAGTACTTC.

The genes are TRBV2 and TRBJ2-1; 12 nucleotides line up with TRBD2. J was trimmed by 10 bases and V by 3 bases; bases with no gene match: 10. This CDR3 has 16 residues. In germline, CDR1 is SNHLY, CDR2 FYNNEI. The CDR3 loop is CASSDPSGGAQGEQFF. For the CDR3, the DNA is TGTGCCAGCAGTGACCCTAGCGGGGGGGCCCAAGGAGAGCAGTTCTTC.

The chain carries TRBV7-9 and TRBJ1-1; tentative D call: TRBD1 (5 bases). Germline lookup yields CDR1 SEHNR and CDR2 FQNEAQ (reference sequence). This CDR3 is 12 amino acids long. V was pared by 5 bases and J by 4 bases, with 8 bases between. CDR3 sequence: CASSAGSTEAFF. CDR3 coding DNA: TGTGCCAGCAGCGCAGGGAGCACTGAAGCTTTCTTT.

This clone was counted only a few times. The rearrangement joins TRBV10-3 to TRBJ1-3; the D is unclear. V was pared by 0 bases and J by 1 base, with 10 bases between. This CDR3 has 16 residues. CDR1 is ENHRY, CDR2 SYGVKD, per germline. As DNA, the CDR3 is TGTGCCATCAGTGAGTCGGGAGCGACTTCTGGAAACACCATATATTTT. It codes for CAISESGATSGNTIYF.

This clone has only a few counts. The chain couples TRBV13 to TRBJ2-7; D is perhaps TRBD2 (5 bases). V was clipped by 8 bases and J by 7 bases, with 9 bases between them. This CDR3 region has 10 residues. CDR1 is PRHDT, CDR2 FYEKMQ, per germline (reference sequence). CDR3 residues: CASWPGEQYF. The CDR3 nucleotides read TGTGCCAGCTGGCCGGGAGAGCAGTACTTC. The entire variable domain, with the rest obtained from reference TRBV13 and TRBJ2-7, is as follows: AAGVIQSPRHLIKEKRETATLKCYPIPRHDTVYWYQQGPGQDPQFLISFYEKMQSDKGSIPDRFSAQQFSDYHSELNMSSLELGDSALYFCASWPGEQYFGPGTRLTVT.

This rearrangement joins TRBV29-1 to TRBJ2-7; 10 bases agree with TRBD1. CDR1 and CDR2 (germline): SQVTM, ANQGSEA. The CDR3 is made up of 13 amino acids. V lost 5 bases to trimming and J lost 3 bases; unmatched junction nucleotides: 4. CDR3: CSVRQGAHYEQYF. CDR3 sequence (DNA): TGCAGCGTTCGACAGGGGGCGCACTACGAGCAGTACTTC.

A note on this clone: One junction end does not reproduce the germline sequence, and a read error may be involved. This chain uses TRBV6-4 with TRBJ1-2; 8 bases match TRBD1. CDR1 and CDR2 from the germline V gene are MRHNA and SNTAGT. The CDR3 totals 14 residues. In DNA, the CDR3 is TGTGCCAGCAGTGACTCGTCTTGGTACAGGACAGGGCACTTC. It translates to CASSDSSWYRTGHF.

The genes are TRBV9 and TRBJ1-2, with D possibly being TRBD1 (5 bases). CDR1 and CDR2 from the germline V gene are SGDLS and YYNGEE. The CDR3 consists of 13 residues. The ends were cut back, 3 bases at V and 6 bases at J, with 12 bases in the middle. For the CDR3, the DNA is TGTGCCAGCAGCGGGACTTCAGGGAATGGCTACACCTTC. Amino acid sequence: CASSGTSGNGYTF.

This clone showed up many times. The rearrangement links TRBV7-3 to TRBJ2-7, with D hard to call. Trimming took off 2 bases at V and 3 bases at J, with 8 bases between the two ends. Germline-derived CDR1 and CDR2 are SGHTA and FQGTGA. This CDR3 has 13 amino acids. DNA of the CDR3: TGTGCCAGCAGCTTAGGCGCTAGCTACGAGCAGTACTTC. This encodes CASSLGASYEQYF.

This chain's CDR3 is CASSPNLLEQYF. CDR3 DNA: TGTGCCAGCAGTCCCAACCTACTCGAGCAGTACTTC. The genes are TRBV27 and TRBJ2-7; D is unclear. With 5 bases removed from V and 6 bases from J, the gap between germline ends came to 11 bases. This CDR3 region has 12 residues. Germline V CDR1 and CDR2: MNHEY, SMNVEV (reference sequence).

About this clone: The identical CDR3 is also encoded by other nucleotide sequences in the sample. This sequence joins TRBV9 and TRBJ1-5; 8 bases map to TRBD1. CDR1 and CDR2 from the germline V gene are SGDLS and YYNGEE. The CDR3 consists of 14 residues. V was pared by 2 bases and J by 4 bases, with 2 bases of the junction left unmatched. The chain's CDR3 is CASSVGQGNQPQHF. The CDR3 DNA sequence: TGTGCCAGCAGCGTCGGACAGGGTAATCAGCCCCAGCATTTT.

The sample holds a few counts of this clone. The chain has TRBV27 and TRBJ2-5; 7 nucleotides agree with TRBD1. Germline V CDR1 and CDR2: MNHEY, SMNVEV (reference sequence). Germline trimming cut 5 bases from V and 2 bases from J; bases unmatched to any gene: 5. This CDR3 comprises 14 residues. The CDR3 is CASSPRTGQETQYF. DNA of the CDR3: TGTGCCAGCAGTCCAAGGACAGGTCAAGAGACCCAGTACTTC.

This clone was picked up a small number of times. V and J are TRBV18 and TRBJ2-3; D possibly uses TRBD1 or TRBD2 (6 bases each). CDR3 length: 17 residues. Deletions cut 3 bases from V and 1 base from J, with 17 bases between. Germline lookup yields CDR1 KGHSH and CDR2 LQKENI. Written as DNA, the CDR3 is TGTGCCAGCTCACCGACCTCTCGGGGGCAGCGCACAGATACGCAGTATTTT. The encoded protein is CASSPTSRGQRTDTQYF.

The V gene is TRBV4-3, the J gene TRBJ1-6, with D possibly matching TRBD1 (5 bases). This CDR3 is built from 15 residues. The V gene lost 0 bases and the J gene lost 7 bases, with 10 bases spanning the gap. The germline V gene encodes CDR1 LGHNA and CDR2 YSLEER. As DNA, the CDR3 is TGCGCCAGCAGCCAAGATAAGGGGACGAATTCACCCCTCCACTTT. Its translation: CASSQDKGTNSPLHF.

This chain connects TRBV4-3 to TRBJ1-1; D unclear. The germline V gene has CDR1 LGHNA and CDR2 YSLEER. V gave up 2 bases and J gave up 0 bases, with 1 base separating them. The CDR3 length is 12 residues. CDR3 in DNA: TGCGCCAGCAGCCAACTGAACACTGAAGCTTTCTTT. Residues: CASSQLNTEAFF.